The sequence of this TCR beta chain was determined in a study of blood T cell repertoires in COVID-19. Study context: Samples of COVID-19 (acute and convalescent) were obtained from the United States, Italy and Spain.

Per the study methods: The assay estimated nucleated cells by amplifying reference gene primers. Produced via immunoSEQ multiplex PCR; TCRdb's table is partial and in-frame only. Clone size and the V and J calls come from that table; the DNA yielded D and trimming. The sample holds 45,000 to 60,000 clones, 80% to 90% seen once. The trim removed 3 bases at V and 0 bases at J, leaving 8 bases unmatched. The CDR3 is 18 residues long. In germline, CDR1 is LNHDA, CDR2 SQIVND (reference sequence). The chain uses TRBV19 and TRBJ1-6, with TRBD1 matching over 7 bases. The sample was peripheral blood. The clonotype comes from a man aged 60-69 years with acute or convalescent COVID-19. CDR3 coding DNA: TGTGCCAGTAGTATGACCCGGGACAGCAGCTCCTATAATTCACCCCTCCACTTT. Residues: CASSMTRDSSSYNSPLHF.